Listed here are 20 T cell receptor beta chains from one sample, sequenced in a study of blood T cell repertoires in COVID-19. Some clones are missing from TCRdb's copy, which holds only in-frame ones; the method was immunoSEQ multiplex PCR. Of a few hundred thousand clones in the sample, 65% to 90% were seen once. The sample taken for sequencing was PBMCs or T cells enriched from blood (not recorded which). The receptors here all came from a man aged 30 to 45 who had recovered from COVID-19.

V is TRBV5-4 and J is TRBJ1-5, with a possible D match to TRBD1 (5 bases). CDR3 size: 14 residues. CDR1 is SGHNT and CDR2 is YYREEE in the germline V gene (reference sequence). The CDR3 sequence is CAGHMAGSNQPQHF. CDR3 DNA: TGTGCGGGGCACATGGCCGGCAGCAATCAGCCCCAGCATTTT.

J is TRBJ2-7 and V is TRBV20-1, with D unresolved. V was pared by 6 bases and J by 3 bases, with 9 bases between. Germline assignment: CDR1 DFQATT and CDR2 SNEGSKA (reference sequence). CDR3 size: 11 residues. DNA of the CDR3: TGCAGTGCGTCCCCCGGCTACGAGCAGTACTTC. It translates to CSASPGYEQYF.

The chain recombines TRBV5-1 with TRBJ2-2, with 9 bases matching TRBD1. V shed 1 base and J 3 bases; nucleotides not matched to a gene: 4. This CDR3 comprises 16 residues. Germline CDR1 SGHRS, CDR2 YFSETQ. In DNA form, the CDR3 reads TGCGCCAGCAGCTTGATGGGACAGGGCGACACCGGGGAGCTGTTTTTT. Its translation is CASSLMGQGDTGELFF.

This chain connects TRBV15 to TRBJ1-1, with unresolved D. The CDR3 is made up of 15 amino acids. The V gene lost 6 bases and the J gene lost 1 base, with 15 bases spanning the gap. The germline CDR1 and CDR2 sequences are LNHNV and YYDKDF (reference sequence). The CDR3 bases are TGTGCCACCAGGGCTAGCGGGGATCGGAACACTGAAGCTTTCTTT. Translated, it gives CATRASGDRNTEAFF.

The sample holds one count of this clone. The chain has TRBV10-1 and TRBJ1-2; D is perhaps TRBD1 (6 bases). Germline-derived CDR1 and CDR2 are WNHNN and SYGVQD (reference sequence). The CDR3 contains 15 residues. V was shortened by 0 bases and J by 2 bases, with 10 bases between the two germline ends. The CDR3 sequence is CASSESATGNYGYTF. CDR3 DNA sequence: TGCGCCAGCAGTGAGTCGGCTACAGGGAACTATGGCTACACCTTC.

The CDR3 nucleotides are TGTGCCAGCAGCTTACAGCGGGGTTACGAGCAGTACTTC. Translating it yields CASSLQRGYEQYF. The chain employs TRBV7-2 and TRBJ2-7; 7 bases are a match to TRBD2. J was trimmed by 4 bases and V by 2 bases; bases with no gene match: 2. This CDR3 contains 13 residues. Germline values: CDR1 SGHTA, CDR2 FQGNSA.

This clone has only one observation. The J gene is TRBJ2-3, the V gene TRBV6-5; the D gene is possibly TRBD2 (5 bases). Germline-derived CDR1 and CDR2 are MNHEY and SVGAGI. The CDR3 has 15 amino acids. Trimming cost V 6 bases and J 2 bases, with 15 bases left between them. The DNA of the CDR3 is TGTGCCAGCAGCAGTACTAGTTACTACACAGATACGCAGTATTTT. Its protein product is CASSSTSYYTDTQYF.

This clone was counted between two and nine times. The sample contains more than one DNA sequence encoding this CDR3. This chain connects TRBV7-9 to TRBJ1-1; D is perhaps TRBD1 (6 bases). This CDR3 is 12 amino acids long. V was trimmed by 5 bases and J by 6 bases, leaving 10 bases between them. Germline assignment: CDR1 SEHNR and CDR2 FQNEAQ (reference sequence). As DNA, the CDR3 is TGTGCCAGCAGCCCATCAGGGGCTGAAGCTTTCTTT. It specifies CASSPSGAEAFF.

The rearrangement links TRBV11-2 to TRBJ2-2, with 7 bases aligning to TRBD1. The CDR3 spans 16 residues. With V trimmed by 5 bases and J by 4 bases, 10 bases remained unmatched. Per germline, CDR1 SGHAT and CDR2 FQNNGV. The CDR3 reads CASSPPGQRSTGELFF. The CDR3 nucleotides are TGTGCCAGCAGCCCTCCGGGACAGAGAAGCACCGGGGAGCTGTTTTTT.

In this sample, this clone turned up once. The rearrangement uses TRBV5-4 and TRBJ2-3; 8 bases fit TRBD2. Germline CDR1 reads SGHNT; CDR2 reads YYREEE (reference sequence). V lost 3 bases to trimming and J lost 0 bases; unmatched junction nucleotides: 9. The CDR3 is 17 residues long. The CDR3 spells CASSSGLAVVSTDTQYF. The CDR3 region has the DNA TGTGCCAGCAGCTCCGGACTAGCCGTCGTAAGCACAGATACGCAGTATTTT. Filled out from reference TRBV5-4 and TRBJ2-3, the complete variable domain reads ETGVTQSPTHLIKTRGQQVTLRCSSQSGHNTVSWYQQALGQGPQFIFQYYREEENGRGNFPPRFSGLQFPNYSSELNVNALELDDSALYLCASSSGLAVVSTDTQYFGPGTRLTVL.

The chain joins TRBV7-9 to TRBJ1-1; maybe TRBD1 (6 bases). Germline CDR1 and CDR2: SEHNR and FQNEAQ (reference sequence). Trimming removed 5 bases from V and 7 bases from J, with 17 bases in between. The CDR3 runs to 14 residues. CDR3 protein: CASSPPTGPYEAFF. The CDR3, as DNA: TGTGCCAGCAGCCCGCCGACAGGCCCCTATGAAGCTTTCTTT.

The CDR3 nucleotides are TGTGCCAGCAGCGAGGGGACAGAGGGGACTGAAGCTTTCTTT. This encodes CASSEGTEGTEAFF. The chain joins TRBV9 to TRBJ1-1, with 7 bases fitting TRBD1. Germline loops: CDR1 SGDLS, CDR2 YYNGEE. The junction had 7 bases not matched to a gene; V was cut back by 3 bases and J by 5 bases. The CDR3 has 14 amino acids.

In this sample, this clone turned up once. The genes are TRBV6-5 and TRBJ1-6; D unclear. This CDR3 is built from 11 residues. V was cut by 7 bases and J by 8 bases, with 6 bases left in between. Germline V gene data show CDR1 as MNHEY and CDR2 as SVGAGI. The CDR3: CASTNYSPLHF. In nucleotides, the CDR3 is TGTGCCAGCACTAATTATTCACCCCTCCACTTT.

This clone was picked up a small number of times. The chain links TRBV14 to TRBJ1-5; a weak D match, TRBD1 (6 bases). V gave up 5 bases and J gave up 7 bases, with 12 bases separating them. The CDR3 runs 13 residues. The germline V gene encodes CDR1 SGHDN and CDR2 FVKESK. The CDR3 reads CASSEGHRQPQHF. CDR3 nucleotides: TGTGCCAGCAGCGAGGGACACCGACAGCCCCAGCATTTT. Full variable domain (rest looked up from reference TRBV14 and TRBJ1-5): EAGVTQFPSHSVIEKGQTVTLRCDPISGHDNLYWYRRVMGKEIKFLLHFVKESKQDESGMPNNRFLAERTGGTYSTLKVQPAELEDSGVYFCASSEGHRQPQHFGDGTRLSIL.

V and J are TRBV4-1 and TRBJ1-5; D may be TRBD1 (5 bases). The germline V gene has CDR1 MGHRA and CDR2 YSYEKL. Trimming shortened V by 1 base and J by 4 bases, and 14 bases separated the two germline ends. The CDR3 sequence is 16 residues long. The CDR3 loop reads CASSQVGGGSNQPQHF. CDR3 DNA: TGCGCCAGCAGCCAAGTAGGCGGGGGATCAAATCAGCCCCAGCATTTT.

This chain connects TRBV4-1 to TRBJ1-6; 7 positions agree with TRBD1. V gave up 4 bases and J gave up 4 bases; unmatched junction bases: 4. There are 15 residues in the CDR3. Per the germline V gene, CDR1 is MGHRA and CDR2 is YSYEKL. The CDR3 sequence is CASSPRQGYNSPLHF. In DNA form, the CDR3 reads TGCGCCAGCAGCCCCCGACAGGGATATAATTCACCCCTCCACTTT.

This clone was found a few times. The chain recombines TRBV11-2 with TRBJ1-6; possibly TRBD1 for D (5 bases). Germline CDR1 reads SGHAT; CDR2 reads FQNNGV. The V and J ends lost 1 base and 4 bases respectively, with 11 bases between them. This CDR3 has 16 residues. The CDR3 region has the DNA TGTGCCAGCAGCTTAGGCCGGGGGGAATATAATTCACCCCTCCACTTT. It encodes CASSLGRGEYNSPLHF.

The V and J genes are TRBV7-9 and TRBJ2-1; 8 nucleotides align to TRBD2. In germline, CDR1 is SEHNR, CDR2 FQNEAQ (reference sequence). CDR3 length: 17 residues. The J segment lost 4 bases and the V segment lost 5 bases, leaving 13 bases of the junction unmatched. CDR3 protein: CASSPGLVAGMYNEQFF. In DNA, the CDR3 is TGTGCCAGCAGCCCCGGATTGGTAGCGGGGATGTACAATGAGCAGTTCTTC.

V is TRBV6-5 and J is TRBJ2-7; tentative D call: TRBD2 (7 bases). V lost 5 bases, J lost 0 bases, and 14 bases lay in between. The CDR3 is 15 residues long. Per the germline V gene, CDR1 is MNHEY and CDR2 is SVGAGI. As DNA, the CDR3 is TGTGCCAGCAGTACGCGAGGGGGGGACTCCTACGAGCAGTACTTC. It codes for CASSTRGGDSYEQYF.

The chain links TRBV30 to TRBJ1-2; possibly TRBD1 for D (5 bases). Trimming left V 1 base short and J 6 bases short, with 15 bases between. This CDR3 contains 14 residues. CDR1 is GTSNPN, CDR2 SVGIG, per germline (reference sequence). The CDR3 nucleotides read TGTGCCTGGAGTGCAGGGTGGCTAGGGCATGGCTACACCTTC. Translated: CAWSAGWLGHGYTF.